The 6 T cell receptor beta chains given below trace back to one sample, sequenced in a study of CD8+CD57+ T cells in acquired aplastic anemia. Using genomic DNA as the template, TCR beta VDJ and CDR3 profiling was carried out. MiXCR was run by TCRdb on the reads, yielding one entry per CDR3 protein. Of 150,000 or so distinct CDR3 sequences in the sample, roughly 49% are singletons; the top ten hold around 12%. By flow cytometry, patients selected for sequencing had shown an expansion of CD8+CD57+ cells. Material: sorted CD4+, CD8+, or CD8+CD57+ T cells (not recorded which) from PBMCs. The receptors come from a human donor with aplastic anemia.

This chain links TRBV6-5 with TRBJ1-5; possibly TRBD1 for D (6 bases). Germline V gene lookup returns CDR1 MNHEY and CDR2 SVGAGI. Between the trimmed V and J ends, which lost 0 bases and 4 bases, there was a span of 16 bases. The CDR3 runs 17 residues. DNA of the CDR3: TGTGCCAGCAGTTACTCGGGGGCAGGGGACCGGAATCAGCCCCAGCATTTT. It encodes CASSYSGAGDRNQPQHF.

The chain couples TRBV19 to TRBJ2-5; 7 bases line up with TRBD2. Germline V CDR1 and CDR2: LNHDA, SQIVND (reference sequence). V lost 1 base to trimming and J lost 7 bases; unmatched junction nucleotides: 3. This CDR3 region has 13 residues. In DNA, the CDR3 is TGTGCCAGTAGTATAGTTGGCGGGGGGACCCAGTACTTC. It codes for CASSIVGGGTQYF.

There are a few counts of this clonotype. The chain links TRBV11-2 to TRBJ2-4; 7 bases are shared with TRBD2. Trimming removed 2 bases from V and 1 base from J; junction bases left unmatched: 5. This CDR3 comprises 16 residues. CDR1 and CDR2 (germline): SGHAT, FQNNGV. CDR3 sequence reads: CASSLRRGEAKNIQYF. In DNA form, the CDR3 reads TGTGCCAGCAGCTTAAGACGGGGGGAGGCCAAAAACATTCAGTACTTC.

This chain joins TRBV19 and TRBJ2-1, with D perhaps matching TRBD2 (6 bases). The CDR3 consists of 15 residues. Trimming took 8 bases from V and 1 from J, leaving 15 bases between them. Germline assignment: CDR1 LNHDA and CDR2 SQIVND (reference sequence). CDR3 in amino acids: CASQIAAPSYNEQFF. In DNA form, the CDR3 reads TGTGCCAGTCAGATAGCGGCACCTTCCTACAATGAGCAGTTCTTC.

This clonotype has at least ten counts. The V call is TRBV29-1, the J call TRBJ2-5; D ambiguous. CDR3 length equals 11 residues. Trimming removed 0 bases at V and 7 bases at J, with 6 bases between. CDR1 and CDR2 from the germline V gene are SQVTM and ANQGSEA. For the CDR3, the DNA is TGCAGCGTTGAAGATGGCGGGACCCAGTACTTC. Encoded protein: CSVEDGGTQYF.

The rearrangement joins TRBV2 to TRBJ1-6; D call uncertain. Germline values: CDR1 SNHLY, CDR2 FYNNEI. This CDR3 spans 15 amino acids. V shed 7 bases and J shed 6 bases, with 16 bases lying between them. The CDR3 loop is CASTPRRAGNSPLHF. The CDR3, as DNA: TGTGCCAGCACACCCCGGAGGGCAGGTAATTCACCCCTCCACTTT.